This T cell receptor (beta chain) appears in the sequencing data of a study of T cell responses to AZD1222 COVID-19 vaccine. This clone was seen a few times. Its antigen is undetermined. Study-wide findings and caveats: Baseline seropositivity characterized only a handful of AZD1222 recipients. Sampling captured repertoires only after the peak T cell response.

Clones were read by immunoSEQ multiplex PCR, and TCRdb kept only the in-frame ones, dropping some. The sample includes about 120,000 clones, about 90% of them seen just once. Material: peripheral blood, obtained on day 0 of AZD1222 vaccination. The receptor's source is an adult in good health.

CDR3 in amino acids: CASSEGQGRETQYF. CDR3 sequence (DNA): TGTGCCAGCAGCGAGGGACAGGGACGGGAGACCCAGTACTTC. The chain combines TRBV11-2 with TRBJ2-5, with 9 bases identical to TRBD1. The germline CDR1 and CDR2 sequences are SGHAT and FQNNGV. V lost 5 bases, J lost 5 bases, and 6 bases stayed unmatched. The length of the CDR3 is 14 residues.